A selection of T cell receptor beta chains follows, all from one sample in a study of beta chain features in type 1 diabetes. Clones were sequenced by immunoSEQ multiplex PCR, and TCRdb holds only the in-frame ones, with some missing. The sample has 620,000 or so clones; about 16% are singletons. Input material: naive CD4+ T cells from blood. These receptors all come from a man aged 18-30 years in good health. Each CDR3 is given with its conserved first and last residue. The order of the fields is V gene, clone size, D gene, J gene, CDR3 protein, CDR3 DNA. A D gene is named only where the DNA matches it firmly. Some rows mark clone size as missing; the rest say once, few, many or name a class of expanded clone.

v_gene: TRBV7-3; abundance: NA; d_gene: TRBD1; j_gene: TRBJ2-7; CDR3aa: CASSRTGTGPYEQYF; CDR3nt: TGTGCCAGCAGCCGCACCGGGACAGGGCCCTACGAGCAGTACTTC
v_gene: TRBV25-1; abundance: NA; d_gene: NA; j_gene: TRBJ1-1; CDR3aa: CASSRNMNTEAFF; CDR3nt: TGTGCCAGCAGTAGGAACATGAACACTGAAGCTTTCTTT
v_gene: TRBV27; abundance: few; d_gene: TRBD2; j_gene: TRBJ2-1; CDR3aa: CASSTRLAGAPRNEQFF; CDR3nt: TGTGCCAGCAGCACCCGCCTAGCGGGGGCCCCTCGGAATGAGCAGTTCTTC
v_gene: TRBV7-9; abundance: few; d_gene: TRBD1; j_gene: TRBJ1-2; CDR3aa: CASSLYDRGGYTF; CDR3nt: TGTGCCAGCAGCCTCTACGACAGGGGTGGCTACACCTTC
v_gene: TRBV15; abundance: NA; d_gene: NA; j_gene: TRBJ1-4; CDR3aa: CATSSGLDRFEINWEKLFF; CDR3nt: TGTGCCACCAGCAGCGGCCTTGACAGATTCGAAATAAACTGGGAAAAACTGTTTTTT
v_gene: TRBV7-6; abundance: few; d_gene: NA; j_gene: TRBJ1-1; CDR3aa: CASSAMMGTEAFF; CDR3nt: TGTGCCAGCAGCGCAATGATGGGGACTGAAGCTTTCTTT
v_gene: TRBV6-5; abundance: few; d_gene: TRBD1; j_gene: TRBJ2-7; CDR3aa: CASSLGTGGTGEQYF; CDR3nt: TGTGCCAGCTCCTTGGGGACAGGGGGCACAGGCGAGCAGTACTTC
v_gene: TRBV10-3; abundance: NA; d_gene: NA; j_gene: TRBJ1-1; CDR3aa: CAISVRVRDTEAFF; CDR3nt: TGTGCCATCAGTGTACGAGTTCGGGACACTGAAGCTTTCTTT
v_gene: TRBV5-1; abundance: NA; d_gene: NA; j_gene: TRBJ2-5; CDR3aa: CASSGRDTSRETQYF; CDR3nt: TGCGCCAGCAGCGGGCGGGATACCAGCAGGGAGACCCAGTACTTC
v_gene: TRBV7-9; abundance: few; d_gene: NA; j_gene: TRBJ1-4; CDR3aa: CASSFLMEGEKLFF; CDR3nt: TGTGCCAGCAGCTTTTTGATGGAGGGGGAAAAACTGTTTTTT
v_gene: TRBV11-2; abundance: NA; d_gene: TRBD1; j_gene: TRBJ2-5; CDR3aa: CASSSIRGPIETQYF; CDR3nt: TGTGCCAGCAGCTCAATCAGGGGGCCCATTGAGACCCAGTACTTC
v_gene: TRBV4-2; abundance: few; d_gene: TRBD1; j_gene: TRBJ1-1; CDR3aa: CASSRDRNTEAFF; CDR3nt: TGTGCCAGCAGCCGGGACAGGAACACTGAAGCTTTCTTT
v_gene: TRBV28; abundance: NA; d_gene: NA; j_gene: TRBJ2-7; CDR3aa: CASKSQGYEQYF; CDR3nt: TGTGCCAGCAAAAGTCAGGGCTACGAGCAGTACTTC
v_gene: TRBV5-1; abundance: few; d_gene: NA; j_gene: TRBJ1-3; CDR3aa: CASSPESGSSGNTIYF; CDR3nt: TGCGCCAGCAGCCCGGAAAGCGGGAGCTCTGGAAACACCATATATTTT
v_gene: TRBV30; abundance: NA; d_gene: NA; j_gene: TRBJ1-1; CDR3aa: CAWMRRGNTEAFF; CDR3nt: TGTGCCTGGATGCGGCGGGGGAACACTGAAGCTTTCTTT
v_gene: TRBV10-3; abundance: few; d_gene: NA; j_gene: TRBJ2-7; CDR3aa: CAIREPPYEQYF; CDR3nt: TGTGCCATTCGGGAGCCTCCCTACGAGCAGTACTTC
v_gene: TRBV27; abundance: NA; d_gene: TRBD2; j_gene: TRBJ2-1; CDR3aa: CASSFPTSGVINEQFF; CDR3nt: TGTGCCAGCAGTTTTCCGACTAGCGGGGTTATCAATGAGCAGTTCTTC
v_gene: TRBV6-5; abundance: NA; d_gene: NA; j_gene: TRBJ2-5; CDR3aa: CASYRDGFETQYF; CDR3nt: TGTGCCAGCTATCGGGACGGATTTGAGACCCAGTACTTC
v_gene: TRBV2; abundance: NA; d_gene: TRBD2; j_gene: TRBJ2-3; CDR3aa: CASSQTSGFTDTQYF; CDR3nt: TGTGCCAGCAGCCAGACTAGCGGGTTCACAGATACGCAGTATTTT
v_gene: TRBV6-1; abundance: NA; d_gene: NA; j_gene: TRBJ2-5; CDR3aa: CASSAPGQETQYF; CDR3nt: TGTGCCAGCAGTGCCCCCGGGCAAGAGACCCAGTACTTC
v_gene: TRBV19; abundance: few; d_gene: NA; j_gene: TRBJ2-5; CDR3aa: CASSIAETQYF; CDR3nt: TGTGCCAGTAGTATAGCAGAGACCCAGTACTTC
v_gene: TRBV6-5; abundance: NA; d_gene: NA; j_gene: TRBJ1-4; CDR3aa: CASSYSISTGPEKLFF; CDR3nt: TGTGCCAGCAGTTACTCGATTTCTACAGGGCCTGAAAAACTGTTTTTT
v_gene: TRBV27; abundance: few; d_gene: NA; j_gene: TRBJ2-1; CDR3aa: CASSSPGRSSYNEQFF; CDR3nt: TGTGCCAGCAGTTCCCCGGGACGAAGCTCCTACAATGAGCAGTTCTTC
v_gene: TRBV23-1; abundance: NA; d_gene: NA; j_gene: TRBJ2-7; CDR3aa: CASSHQRSGWDGEQYF; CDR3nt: TGCGCCAGCAGTCACCAAAGGTCGGGGTGGGATGGAGAGCAGTACTTC